This record concerns one T cell receptor (beta chain) sequence. Its cognate antigen is unknown. CDR3 size: 15 residues. Trimming removed 4 bases at V and 0 bases at J, with 7 bases between. Germline assignment: CDR1 MNHNS and CDR2 SASEGT. The data are from a study of T cells in localized non-small cell lung cancer. Only in-frame clones appear in the TCRdb table, and some are missing; sequencing was by immunoSEQ multiplex PCR. The profile shows about 82,000 clones, around three quarters of them singletons. Study results and caveats: Heterogeneity is still possible, as just one tumor region was sequenced.

This sequence was found in a man aged 40-75 years with stage II squamous cell lung carcinoma. This sequence joins TRBV6-1 and TRBJ2-6; D call uncertain. The specimen comprised PBMCs, sampled before any cancer treatment. CDR3 coding DNA: TGTGCCAGCAGTGTGGGTAACTCTGGGGCCAACGTCCTGACTTTC. This gives the protein CASSVGNSGANVLTF.